The 17 T cell receptor beta chains presented below share a single source sample, sequenced in a study of T cell repertoires in cytomegalovirus infection. MiXCR, run by TCRdb on the reads, gives a single entry per CDR3 protein. The data hold 200,000 to 300,000 distinct CDR3 sequences, with approximately 13% observed a single time. The sample consisted of PBMCs. The source of these receptors is a human donor in good health (CMV status not recorded). Some clones in this sample may be carry-over from other donors' samples.

The chain joins TRBV4-3 to TRBJ1-3; D is undetermined. Between the trimmed V and J ends, which lost 3 bases and 4 bases, there was a span of 10 bases. This CDR3 comprises 14 residues. CDR1 LGHNA and CDR2 YSLEER come from the germline V gene. The CDR3 spells CASSHESLGNTIYF. In DNA form, the CDR3 reads TGCGCCAGCAGCCATGAGAGTCTGGGAAACACCATATATTTT.

This clonotype was recorded at least ten times. The chain employs TRBV28 and TRBJ2-3; 13 positions agree with TRBD2. After removal of 6 bases from V and 6 bases from J, the junction contained 6 bases not matched to a gene. The CDR3 extends over 15 amino acids. Germline V gene data show CDR1 as MDHEN and CDR2 as SYDVKM. The chain's CDR3 is CASRESTSGRDTQYF. The CDR3 DNA reads as TGTGCCAGCAGGGAGTCGACTAGCGGGAGGGATACGCAGTATTTT.

The chain couples TRBV24-1 to TRBJ1-1; no reliable D call. The CDR3 contains 10 residues. Germline CDR1 reads KGHDR; CDR2 reads SFDVKD. Trimming cost V 8 bases and J 11 bases, with 11 bases left between them. DNA for the CDR3: TGTGCCACCAATCTGAGTAACGCTTTCTTT. Its translation is CATNLSNAFF.

This clonotype was found a few times. The rearrangement joins TRBV5-1 to TRBJ2-7, with D possibly TRBD1 on 6 matching bases. CDR1 SGHRS and CDR2 YFSETQ come from the germline V gene. The CDR3 has 16 amino acids. V was trimmed by 4 bases and J by 4 bases, leaving 21 bases between them. The CDR3 reads CASSPTYPQGTYEQYF. The CDR3 DNA is TGCGCCAGCAGCCCAACGTATCCACAGGGAACGTACGAGCAGTACTTC.

This clonotype was seen repeatedly, ten times or more. The rearrangement links TRBV5-4 to TRBJ2-5; D is perhaps TRBD1 (6 bases). The germline gives CDR1 SGHNT, CDR2 YYREEE (reference sequence). With 5 bases removed from V and 1 base from J, the gap between germline ends came to 12 bases. The CDR3 contains 14 residues. CDR3 amino acids: CASSSGQTQETQYF. DNA for the CDR3: TGTGCCAGCAGTTCTGGACAGACCCAAGAGACCCAGTACTTC.

In its sample, this clonotype was seen many times. The gene calls are TRBV19 and TRBJ2-7, with TRBD2 identical over 11 bases. Germline trimming cut 4 bases from V and 2 bases from J; bases unmatched to any gene: 10. CDR3 size: 17 residues. Germline V CDR1 and CDR2: LNHDA, SQIVND (reference sequence). CDR3 amino acids: CASSKMLGTSGTYEQYF. The CDR3 DNA reads TGTGCCAGTAGTAAGATGTTGGGGACTAGCGGAACCTACGAGCAGTACTTC.

This clonotype appeared a few times. This chain links TRBV24-1 with TRBJ2-1, with no clear D. The V end lost 0 bases, the J end lost 0 bases, and 2 bases lay between the germline ends. CDR3 length: 14 amino acids. Germline CDR1 and CDR2: KGHDR and SFDVKD. The CDR3 is CATSDLSSYNEQFF. In DNA, the CDR3 is TGTGCCACCAGTGATTTGAGCTCCTACAATGAGCAGTTCTTC.

The rearrangement uses TRBV9 and TRBJ2-1; no clear D. Per the germline V gene, CDR1 is SGDLS and CDR2 is YYNGEE. The CDR3 runs 14 residues. Trimming took 4 bases from V and 10 from J, leaving 18 bases between them. The CDR3 loop is CASSPAATYGEQFF. The CDR3 DNA follows: TGTGCCAGCAGCCCGGCGGCAACGTACGGCGAGCAGTTCTTC. The complete variable domain, with remaining parts taken from reference TRBV9 and TRBJ2-1, reads DSGVTQTPKHLITATGQRVTLRCSPRSGDLSVYWYQQSLDQGLQFLIQYYNGEERAKGNILERFSAQQFPDLHSELNLSSLELGDSALYFCASSPAATYGEQFFGPGTRLTVL.

In this sample, this clonotype turned up a few times. At one boundary the junction diverges from the germline segment, which might be a read error. This sequence joins TRBV6-2 or TRBV6-3 and TRBJ2-3, with TRBD2 matching over 9 bases. The CDR3 length is 16 residues. In germline, CDR1 is MNHEY, CDR2 SVGEGT. CDR3 sequence: CASTQAPRGGTDAQYF. CDR3 sequence (DNA): TGTGCCAGCACCCAAGCCCCGCGGGGGGGCACAGATGCGCAGTATTTT.

This clonotype appeared a few times. J is TRBJ1-3 and V is TRBV11-2, with D unresolved. Germline lookup yields CDR1 SGHAT and CDR2 FQNNGV. The V end was cut by 3 bases, the J end by 8 bases, with 14 bases between. The CDR3 spans 14 residues. The CDR3 region is CASSLDGQIDTIYF. In DNA, the CDR3 is TGTGCCAGCAGCTTGGATGGCCAGATAGACACCATATATTTT.

Many counts were recorded for this clonotype. V usage is TRBV20-1 and J usage is TRBJ2-5; D may be TRBD1 (6 bases). Germline V gene sequence: CDR1 DFQATT, CDR2 SNEGSKA (reference sequence). V was pared by 3 bases and J by 4 bases, with 15 bases between. The CDR3 spans 14 residues. The CDR3 loop reads CSARKTGTAETQYF. For the CDR3, the DNA is TGCAGTGCTAGGAAAACAGGGACGGCAGAGACCCAGTACTTC.

This clonotype came up a few times. The rearrangement joins TRBV29-1 to TRBJ2-2; D is undetermined. Germline CDR1 reads SQVTM; CDR2 reads ANQGSEA. V was clipped by 4 bases and J by 2 bases, with 8 bases between them. The CDR3 runs 13 residues. In nucleotides, the CDR3 is TGCAGCGTTGGTATGACCAACACCGGGGAGCTGTTTTTT. Protein sequence: CSVGMTNTGELFF.

There are a few counts of this clonotype. The chain is built from TRBV11-3 and TRBJ2-3; 11 nucleotides line up with TRBD2. The CDR3 spans 14 residues. Looked up from germline, CDR1 is SGHNT and CDR2 is YENEEA. V trimming: 4 bases; J trimming: 8 bases; junction bases outside the gene matches: 5. The CDR3 DNA reads TGTGCCAGCAGCTCCCTAGCGGGGGGTTCTACGCAGTATTTT. It yields the protein CASSSLAGGSTQYF.

This clonotype showed up just a few times. This chain connects TRBV6-2 or TRBV6-3 to TRBJ1-2, with 7 bases identical to TRBD1. After removal of 4 bases from V and 6 bases from J, the junction contained 8 bases not matched to a gene. CDR3 size: 14 residues. Germline V gene lookup returns CDR1 MNHEY and CDR2 SVGEGT. This CDR3 is CASSSKTGNDGYTF. CDR3 sequence (DNA): TGTGCCAGCAGTTCAAAGACAGGGAACGATGGCTACACCTTC.

This clonotype was detected many times. This chain connects TRBV7-2 to TRBJ2-5, with a possible D match to TRBD1 (6 bases). The CDR3 has 14 residues. With 3 bases removed from V and 5 bases from J, the gap between germline ends came to 13 bases. The germline V gene has CDR1 SGHTA and CDR2 FQGNSA. In DNA form, the CDR3 reads TGTGCCAGCAGCTTCCAACAGGGTCCGGAGACCCAGTACTTC. The encoded protein is CASSFQQGPETQYF.

This clonotype was seen repeatedly, ten times or more. The J gene is TRBJ2-3, the V gene TRBV11-1; 11 bases are a match to TRBD2. This CDR3 is built from 15 residues. The V and J ends lost 4 bases and 2 bases, in that order; junction bases with no gene match: 2. CDR1 is SGHAT, CDR2 FQDESV, per germline (reference sequence). This CDR3 reads CASSWTSGFTDTQYF. The CDR3 bases are TGTGCCAGCAGCTGGACTAGCGGGTTCACAGATACGCAGTATTTT.

This clonotype was detected only a few times. The chain uses TRBV4-3 and TRBJ2-1; TRBD2 is a possible D gene (5 bases). CDR3 length equals 18 residues. CDR1 is LGHNA and CDR2 is YSLEER in the germline V gene. The V end lost 0 bases, the J end lost 0 bases, and 15 bases lay between the germline ends. The CDR3 DNA follows: TGCGCCAGCAGCCAAGACGCCTTAGCGACCGTCTCCTACAATGAGCAGTTCTTC. Its translation is CASSQDALATVSYNEQFF.